This section outlines one T cell receptor (beta chain) sequence together with its context. The protocol was immunoSEQ multiplex PCR, while the TCRdb copy is restricted to in-frame clones and leaves out a portion. The table shows 130,000 to 150,000 clones, with roughly 89% occurring only once. The data stem from a study of cytomegalovirus exposure and HLA in healthy donors. V gave up 5 bases and J gave up 5 bases; unmatched junction bases: 11. This CDR3 comprises 16 residues. CDR1 and CDR2 (germline): SGHAT, FQNNGV. The sequence was collected from a woman aged 18-30 years in good health and CMV-seropositive. What was sequenced was PBMCs. The chain links TRBV11-2 to TRBJ2-3; 9 bases are shared with TRBD1. CDR3 residues: CASSPPGTGWGDTQYF. CDR3 DNA sequence: TGTGCCAGCAGCCCCCCTGGGACAGGGTGGGGAGATACGCAGTATTTT.